These 4 T cell receptor beta chains were sequenced from one sample in a study of T-cell reconstitution after alpha-beta-depleted transplantation in children. It was with unique molecular identifiers that the TCRbeta library was prepared. MiXCR, applied by TCRdb to the PCR reads, yields one record per CDR3 protein. This table has 200,000 to 300,000 distinct CDR3 sequences, around 13% appearing once. The specimen was PBMCs from the stem cell graft donor, collected from the stem cell graft. The origin of the receptors is a human donor who donated a stem cell graft to a child with acute lymphoblastic leukemia.

This clonotype was observed at least ten times. The rearrangement joins TRBV6-5 to TRBJ1-5; D is possibly TRBD1 (6 bases). CDR1 is MNHEY, CDR2 SVGAGI, per germline. The CDR3 contains 16 residues. V was pared by 1 base and J by 6 bases, with 16 bases between. The CDR3 loop reads CASSYFTGGRVQPQHF. In DNA, the CDR3 is TGTGCCAGCAGTTACTTCACCGGGGGCAGGGTTCAGCCCCAGCATTTT.

The table lists this clonotype with many counts. The chain combines TRBV20-1 with TRBJ1-3; D remains ambiguous. Germline V lookup: CDR1 DFQATT, CDR2 SNEGSKA (reference sequence). The CDR3 length is 13 residues. The V and J ends lost 1 base and 4 bases respectively, with 8 bases between them. CDR3 sequence (DNA): TGCAGTGCTAGAGGACGGAGGGGAAACACCATATATTTT. Translated, it gives CSARGRRGNTIYF.

This clonotype was observed many times. The chain links TRBV4-3 to TRBJ2-7; 9 bases match TRBD2. Trimming at V came to 4 bases and at J to 4 bases, leaving 5 bases not matched to a gene. CDR1 LGHNA and CDR2 YSLEER come from the germline V gene. CDR3 size: 14 residues. The CDR3 region is CASSLRAGGYEQYF. The CDR3 DNA follows: TGCGCCAGCAGCCTAAGAGCGGGAGGATACGAGCAGTACTTC.

This clonotype has just a few counts. The J gene is TRBJ2-1, the V gene TRBV19; 8 bases map to TRBD1. V shed 1 base, J shed 1 base, and the junction held 0 bases outside the gene matches. This CDR3 is 15 amino acids long. The germline V gene has CDR1 LNHDA and CDR2 SQIVND (reference sequence). The CDR3 coding sequence is TGTGCCAGTAGTATAGGGACAGGGTCCTACAATGAGCAGTTCTTC. This translates into CASSIGTGSYNEQFF.